This T cell receptor (beta chain) emerged from a study of regulatory T cells in long-lasting Graves disease. CDR3 regions were amplified by Arm-PCR using iRepertoire HTBI primers to build TCR beta libraries. One entry per CDR3 protein results from TCRdb running MiXCR on the multiplex PCR reads. The sample consists of about 290,000 distinct CDR3 sequences, approximately 20% of them appearing once. The germline gives CDR1 DFQATT, CDR2 SNEGSKA (reference sequence). The CDR3 extends over 16 amino acids. J gave up 6 bases and V 6 bases, and 13 bases lay outside the gene matches. Stated time point: persistent/refractory GD, antithyroid drugs over 5 years with positive TRAb. The TCR library was prepared using RNA isolated from PBMCs. Regarding the study as a whole: Exclusively peripheral blood, rather than thyroid tissue, was studied.

On this clonotype: Its antigen remains unknown.

This TCR was recovered from a female donor with Graves disease. V is TRBV20-1 and J is TRBJ2-2; 10 bases agree with TRBD2. This sample comprised peripheral blood mononuclear cells (PBMCs), obtained when the disease was refractory, from a patient treated with antithyroid drugs. The CDR3 sequence: CSAPSGSGGTAGELFF. The CDR3 DNA is TGCAGTGCGCCTAGCGGGAGTGGGGGTACAGCCGGGGAGCTGTTTTTT.